This record concerns one TCR beta chain sequence. This specimen belongs to a study of blood T cell repertoires in COVID-19. CDR1 is LNHDA, CDR2 SQIVND, per germline (reference sequence). Trimming took 6 bases from V and 6 from J, leaving 8 bases between them. The CDR3 sequence is 11 residues long. Libraries were prepared by immunoSEQ multiplex PCR; TCRdb keeps only in-frame clonotypes and omits some of them. The table lists more than 100,000 clones, 75% to 85% of them singletons, with approximately 4.2% in the top ten. V usage is TRBV19 and J usage is TRBJ1-1; tentatively, D is TRBD1 (5 bases). This clonotype originated in a woman of 80 years or more with acute or convalescent COVID-19. Sequencing input: peripheral blood. The CDR3 region is CASSFRAEAFF. The CDR3 DNA reads as TGTGCCAGTAGCTTCAGGGCTGAAGCTTTCTTT.